The 26 T cell receptor beta chains below come from one sample, sequenced in a study of Graves' ophthalmopathy and Graves' hyperthyroidism. Investigators amplified TCR beta CDR3 regions from RNA transcripts. First-round RT-PCR employed HTBI primers, with a second-round multiplex PCR after it. TCRdb independently ran MiXCR on the multiplex PCR reads; one entry per CDR3 protein. This table has 300,000 to 450,000 distinct CDR3 sequences, approximately 17% appearing once. The sequencing input was peripheral blood. Receptors originate from an adult woman with stable Graves' hyperthyroidism.

This clonotype was observed at least ten times. The V and J genes are TRBV20-1 and TRBJ2-7; D is unclear. V lost 3 bases and J lost 2, with 11 bases in between. The CDR3 covers 13 residues. CDR1 is DFQATT, CDR2 SNEGSKA, per germline (reference sequence). The CDR3 loop reads CSASQPETYEQYF. The CDR3 coding sequence is TGCAGTGCTAGCCAACCAGAAACCTACGAGCAGTACTTC.

This clonotype was seen ten or more times. The V call is TRBV18, the J call TRBJ1-5; D remains ambiguous. V dropped 5 bases and J dropped 5 bases, with 10 bases sitting between them. The CDR3 contains 13 residues. The germline V gene encodes CDR1 KGHSH and CDR2 LQKENI. CDR3 sequence reads: CASSGYRDQPQHF. The CDR3 DNA reads as TGTGCCAGCTCAGGGTACCGTGATCAGCCCCAGCATTTT.

The V and J genes are TRBV24-1 and TRBJ2-3, with unresolved D. The CDR3 loop spans 13 amino acids. V was trimmed by 4 bases and J by 3 bases, leaving 7 bases between them. Germline values: CDR1 KGHDR, CDR2 SFDVKD. The CDR3 sequence: CATSEEGTDTQYF. CDR3 bases: TGTGCCACCAGTGAGGAAGGGACAGATACGCAGTATTTT.

There are many counts of this clonotype. The chain uses TRBV28 and TRBJ2-7, with 7 bases identical to TRBD2. Germline-derived CDR1 and CDR2 are MDHEN and SYDVKM. Germline trimming cut 6 bases from V and 4 bases from J; bases unmatched to any gene: 6. The CDR3 totals 13 residues. In DNA form, the CDR3 reads TGTGCCAGCAGAGCCAGCGGGATGTACGAGCAGTACTTC. Encoded protein: CASRASGMYEQYF.

This clonotype was observed at least ten times. One end of the junction varies from germline; a read error may be responsible. The chain uses TRBV30 and TRBJ1-1; 7 bases fit TRBD1. The V gene's germline CDR1 is GTSNPN and CDR2 SVGIG (reference sequence). The CDR3 covers 12 residues. The CDR3 is CAWTPDRAEALF. DNA for the CDR3: TGTGCCTGGACACCCGACAGGGCTGAAGCTCTCTTT.

This clonotype occurred many times. V usage is TRBV30 and J usage is TRBJ1-2; D is perhaps TRBD1 (5 bases). The V and J ends lost 4 bases and 4 bases respectively, with 19 bases between them. CDR1 GTSNPN and CDR2 SVGIG come from the germline V gene (reference sequence). The CDR3 is 15 residues long. The CDR3 bases are TGTGCCTGGAAGGCCCCCGGGGCTGCTGTCTATGGCTACACCTTC. Translating gives CAWKAPGAAVYGYTF.

This clonotype was counted ten times or more. This chain connects TRBV20-1 to TRBJ2-7, with D perhaps TRBD1 (6 bases). The CDR3 runs 15 residues. The germline V gene has CDR1 DFQATT and CDR2 SNEGSKA (reference sequence). CDR3 DNA: TGCAGCGCCACTGACGGGACACTTGGGATTTACGAGCAGTACTTC. This gives the protein CSATDGTLGIYEQYF.

There are many counts of this clonotype. The V gene is TRBV30, the J gene TRBJ1-1; TRBD1 is a possible D gene (5 bases). CDR1 is GTSNPN and CDR2 is SVGIG in the germline V gene (reference sequence). V was trimmed by 4 bases and J by 6 bases, leaving 12 bases between them. CDR3 length: 12 residues. CDR3 protein: CAWTRQMAEAFF. The CDR3 DNA reads TGTGCCTGGACCAGACAGATGGCTGAAGCTTTCTTT.

This clonotype appeared many times. The rearrangement joins TRBV27 to TRBJ2-7; 7 bases line up with TRBD1. J was trimmed by 2 bases and V by 6 bases; bases with no gene match: 13. Germline CDR1 MNHEY, CDR2 SMNVEV (reference sequence). The CDR3 consists of 16 residues. The CDR3 sequence: CASSRTIRDSAYEQYF. The CDR3 region has the DNA TGTGCCAGCAGCCGTACTATCCGGGACAGTGCCTACGAGCAGTACTTC.

This clonotype was detected many times. The chain joins TRBV20-1 to TRBJ1-1, with TRBD1 matching 9 bases. Germline CDR1 DFQATT, CDR2 SNEGSKA (reference sequence). This CDR3 has 13 residues. V lost 1 base and J lost 11; bases outside the gene matches: 8. For the CDR3, the DNA is TGCAGTGCTAGAGCTACAGGGGGCCCAGTGGCTTTCTTT. Encoded protein: CSARATGGPVAFF.

The chain links TRBV6-1 to TRBJ1-2; D call uncertain. Germline V gene lookup returns CDR1 MNHNS and CDR2 SASEGT. Between the trimmed V and J ends, which lost 3 bases and 10 bases, there was a span of 18 bases. The CDR3 has 14 amino acids. CDR3 bases: TGTGCCAGCAGTGAGGGGTCAGTTAGCGATGTCTACACCTTC. Amino acid sequence: CASSEGSVSDVYTF.

There are a few counts of this clonotype. V gene TRBV28 combines with J gene TRBJ2-4, with TRBD1 identical over 11 bases. CDR3 length equals 14 residues. Per germline, CDR1 MDHEN and CDR2 SYDVKM. J lost 9 bases, V lost 5 bases, and 6 bases had no gene match. The CDR3 here is CASSPGTGGSIQYF. In nucleotides, the CDR3 is TGTGCCAGCAGTCCGGGGACAGGGGGAAGCATTCAGTACTTC.

This clonotype has ten or more counts. The rearrangement uses TRBV6-2 or TRBV6-3 and TRBJ1-1; D is uncertain. V lost 5 bases to trimming and J lost 5 bases, with 9 bases between them. Germline values: CDR1 MNHEY, CDR2 SVGEGT. This CDR3 is built from 12 residues. The CDR3 loop reads CASSRQLTEAFF. The CDR3 nucleotides read TGTGCCAGCAGTAGGCAGCTTACTGAAGCTTTCTTT.

This clonotype was counted many times. The chain uses TRBV11-2 and TRBJ2-4; D is ambiguous. The germline V gene has CDR1 SGHAT and CDR2 FQNNGV. This CDR3 contains 18 residues. Trimming removed 5 bases at V and 1 base at J, with 21 bases between. CDR3 bases: TGTGCCAGCAGCCCCACAAAGACCCAACTTGGGGCCAAAAACATTCAGTACTTC. It is translated as CASSPTKTQLGAKNIQYF.

The J gene is TRBJ2-7, the V gene TRBV3-1; D unresolved. V was cut by 2 bases and J by 3 bases, with 8 bases left in between. In germline, CDR1 is LGHDT, CDR2 YNNKEL (reference sequence). The CDR3 is made up of 13 amino acids. Here the CDR3 DNA reads TGTGCCAGCAGCCAAACCCCCGGCTACGAGCAGTACTTC. This encodes CASSQTPGYEQYF.

This clonotype has a count of ten or more. This chain joins TRBV28 and TRBJ1-1; D not certain. CDR3 length: 12 residues. Germline V CDR1 and CDR2: MDHEN, SYDVKM. V lost 3 bases and J 9 bases, leaving 11 bases between the germline ends. The CDR3 DNA reads TGTGCCAGCAGTTTCCGTTCCACGAAAGCTTTCTTT. Residues: CASSFRSTKAFF.

This clonotype was detected many times. Written as DNA, the CDR3 is TGCAGTGCTAGTGGCCGGGGTAGGAATCAGCCCCAGCATTTT. This sequence encodes CSASGRGRNQPQHF. The gene calls are TRBV20-1 and TRBJ1-5; D gene uncertain. The ends were cut back, 3 bases at V and 4 bases at J, with 13 bases in the middle. Per the germline V gene, CDR1 is DFQATT and CDR2 is SNEGSKA (reference sequence). This CDR3 region has 14 residues.

The sample holds many counts of this clonotype. The rearrangement uses TRBV5-6 and TRBJ1-1; 11 nucleotides agree with TRBD1. In germline, CDR1 is SGHDT, CDR2 YYEEEE. V shed 1 base and J 4 bases; nucleotides not matched to a gene: 3. The CDR3 totals 15 residues. This CDR3 reads CASSLKGTGGTEAFF. CDR3 sequence (DNA): TGTGCCAGCAGCTTGAAAGGGACAGGGGGCACTGAAGCTTTCTTT. The full variable domain, with the rest looked up from reference TRBV5-6 and TRBJ1-1, is DAGVTQSPTHLIKTRGQQVTLRCSPKSGHDTVSWYQQALGQGPQFIFQYYEEEERQRGNFPDRFSGHQFPNYSSELNVNALLLGDSALYLCASSLKGTGGTEAFFGQGTRLTVV.

There are many counts of this clonotype. The J gene is TRBJ1-2, the V gene TRBV29-1; TRBD1 agrees at 7 bases. This CDR3 comprises 12 residues. Germline V gene data show CDR1 as SQVTM and CDR2 as ANQGSEA. V was pared by 3 bases and J by 5 bases, with 3 bases of the junction left unmatched. This chain's CDR3 is CSVDPGQYGYTF. The CDR3 nucleotides read TGCAGCGTTGACCCGGGACAGTATGGCTACACCTTC.

This clonotype has a count of ten or more. The chain combines TRBV29-1 with TRBJ2-7, with D perhaps TRBD2 (5 bases). The CDR3 contains 13 residues. The V end lost 7 bases, the J end lost 3 bases, and 16 bases lay between the germline ends. Germline V gene lookup returns CDR1 SQVTM and CDR2 ANQGSEA. CDR3: CSAEEAWGYEQYF. As DNA, the CDR3 is TGCAGCGCCGAGGAGGCGTGGGGCTACGAGCAGTACTTC.

There are many counts of this clonotype. The genes are TRBV5-1 and TRBJ2-7; TRBD2 matches 14 bases. The CDR3 totals 15 residues. The J segment lost 6 bases and the V segment lost 3 bases, leaving 5 bases of the junction unmatched. CDR1 is SGHRS and CDR2 is YFSETQ in the germline V gene. DNA of the CDR3: TGCGCCAGCAGCTGGGGACTAGCGGGAGTGGGCGAGCAGTACTTC. Amino acid sequence: CASSWGLAGVGEQYF.

This clonotype was counted ten times or more. The V call is TRBV20-1, the J call TRBJ2-7; 7 bases map to TRBD2. Germline V gives CDR1 DFQATT, CDR2 SNEGSKA (reference sequence). This CDR3 has 13 residues. Trimming took 6 bases from V and 0 from J; bases not matched to a gene: 5. CDR3 nucleotides: TGCAGTGCCGAGGGCGGGAGCTCCTACGAGCAGTACTTC. This sequence encodes CSAEGGSSYEQYF.

This clonotype was detected many times. The chain has TRBV28 and TRBJ2-7; TRBD1 matches at 7 bases. The CDR3 loop spans 15 amino acids. With 5 bases clipped from V and 2 bases from J, the junction kept 9 bases outside the gene matches. Per germline, CDR1 MDHEN and CDR2 SYDVKM. The CDR3 sequence: CASSTNTGVPYEQYF. In nucleotides, the CDR3 is TGTGCCAGCAGTACGAACACAGGGGTTCCCTACGAGCAGTACTTC.

This clonotype was found many times. The chain combines TRBV15 with TRBJ2-5; weak D call: TRBD1 (5 bases). The CDR3 spans 13 residues. In germline, CDR1 is LNHNV, CDR2 YYDKDF (reference sequence). V dropped 1 base and J dropped 3 bases, with 6 bases sitting between them. This chain's CDR3 is CATSRVTEETQYF. The DNA for the CDR3 is TGTGCCACCAGCAGAGTGACAGAAGAGACCCAGTACTTC.

Many counts were recorded for this clonotype. This chain links TRBV28 with TRBJ1-5, with a weak D call TRBD1 (6 bases). V was pared by 6 bases and J by 5 bases, with 17 bases between. Germline CDR1 is MDHEN and CDR2 is SYDVKM. This CDR3 comprises 15 residues. CDR3 protein: CASRQTGLGDQPQHF. The CDR3 region has the DNA TGTGCCAGCAGACAGACAGGTTTGGGAGATCAGCCCCAGCATTTT.

This clonotype was counted ten times or more. The rearrangement joins TRBV10-3 to TRBJ2-5; the D gene is possibly TRBD2 (6 bases). The germline V gene encodes CDR1 ENHRY and CDR2 SYGVKD. This CDR3 contains 13 residues. Deletions cut 3 bases from V and 5 bases from J, with 10 bases between. The CDR3 DNA sequence: TGTGCCATCAGTGATGGTGGGAGGGAGACCCAGTACTTC. It specifies CAISDGGRETQYF.